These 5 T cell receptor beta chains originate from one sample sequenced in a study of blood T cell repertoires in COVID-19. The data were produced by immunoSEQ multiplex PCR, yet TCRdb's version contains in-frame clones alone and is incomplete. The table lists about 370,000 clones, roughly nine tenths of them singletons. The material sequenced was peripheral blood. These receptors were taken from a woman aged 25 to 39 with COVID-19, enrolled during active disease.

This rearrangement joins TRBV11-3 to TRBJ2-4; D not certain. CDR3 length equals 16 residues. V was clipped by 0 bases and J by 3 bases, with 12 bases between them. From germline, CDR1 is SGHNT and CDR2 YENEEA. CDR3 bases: TGTGCCAGCAGCTTAGATCACGGCGGCGGCAAAAACATTCAGTACTTC. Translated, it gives CASSLDHGGGKNIQYF.

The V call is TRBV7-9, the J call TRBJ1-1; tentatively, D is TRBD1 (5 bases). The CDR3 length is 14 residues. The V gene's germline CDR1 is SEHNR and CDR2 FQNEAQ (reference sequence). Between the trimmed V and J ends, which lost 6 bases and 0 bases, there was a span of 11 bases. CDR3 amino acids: CASRQDRVNTEAFF. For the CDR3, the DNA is TGTGCCAGCAGACAGGATCGGGTGAACACTGAAGCTTTCTTT.

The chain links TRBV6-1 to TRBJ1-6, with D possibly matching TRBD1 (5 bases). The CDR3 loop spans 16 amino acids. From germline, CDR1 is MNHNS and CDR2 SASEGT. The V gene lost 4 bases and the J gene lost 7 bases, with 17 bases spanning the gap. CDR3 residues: CASSVGAGFSNSPLHF. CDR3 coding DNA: TGTGCCAGCAGTGTTGGGGCAGGGTTCTCCAATTCACCCCTCCACTTT.

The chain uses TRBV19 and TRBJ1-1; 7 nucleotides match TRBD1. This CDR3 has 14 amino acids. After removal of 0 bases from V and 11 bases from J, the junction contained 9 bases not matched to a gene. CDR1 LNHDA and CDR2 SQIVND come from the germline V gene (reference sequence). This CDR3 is CASSIEDRPTRAFF. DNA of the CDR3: TGTGCCAGTAGTATAGAGGACAGGCCAACTCGGGCTTTCTTT.

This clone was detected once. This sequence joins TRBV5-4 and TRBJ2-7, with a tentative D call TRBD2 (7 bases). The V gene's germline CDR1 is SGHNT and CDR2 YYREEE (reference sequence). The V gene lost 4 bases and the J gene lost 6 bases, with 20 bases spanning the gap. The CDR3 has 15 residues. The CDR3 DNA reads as TGTGCCAGCAGCCCCAGGGAGGGACAACGTTCCGAGCAGTACTTC. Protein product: CASSPREGQRSEQYF.